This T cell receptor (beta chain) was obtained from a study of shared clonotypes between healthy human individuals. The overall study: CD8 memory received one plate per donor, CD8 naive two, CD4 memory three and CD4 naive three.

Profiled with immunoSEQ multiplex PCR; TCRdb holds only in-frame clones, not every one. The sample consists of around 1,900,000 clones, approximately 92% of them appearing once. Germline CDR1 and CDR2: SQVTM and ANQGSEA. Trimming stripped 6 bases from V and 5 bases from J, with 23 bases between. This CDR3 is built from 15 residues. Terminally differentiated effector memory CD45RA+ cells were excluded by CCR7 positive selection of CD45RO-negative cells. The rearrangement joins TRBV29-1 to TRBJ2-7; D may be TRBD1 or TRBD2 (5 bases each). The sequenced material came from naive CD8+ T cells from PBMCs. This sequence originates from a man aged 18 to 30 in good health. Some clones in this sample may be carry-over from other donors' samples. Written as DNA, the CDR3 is TGCAGCGTAATATCCCGGGACGGCCTAATAGACGAGCAGTACTTC. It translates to CSVISRDGLIDEQYF.